This entry concerns a single TCR beta chain. Its specificity is not known. This table comes from immunoSEQ multiplex PCR, and its TCRdb copy is limited to in-frame clones, with some not included. This table has roughly 100,000 clones, around four fifths appearing once. Time point defined: peripheral blood 6 weeks after treatment start. This sample stems from a study of PD-L1 blockade in urothelial cancer. Whole-study findings and limits: Patients with below-median pretreatment blood clonality survived longer.

The germline CDR1 and CDR2 sequences are SGHVS and FQNEAQ. The J segment lost 7 bases and the V segment lost 3 bases, leaving 3 bases of the junction unmatched. The CDR3 consists of 15 residues. This receptor was obtained from a man in his 70s with urothelial cancer. This chain links TRBV7-8 with TRBJ2-2; TRBD2 aligns across 12 bases. The source was PBMCs, collected around atezolizumab (anti-PD-L1) treatment. CDR3 sequence (DNA): TGTGCCAGCAGCTTTGGACTAGCGGGGTTCGGGGAGCTGTTTTTT. This translates into CASSFGLAGFGELFF.